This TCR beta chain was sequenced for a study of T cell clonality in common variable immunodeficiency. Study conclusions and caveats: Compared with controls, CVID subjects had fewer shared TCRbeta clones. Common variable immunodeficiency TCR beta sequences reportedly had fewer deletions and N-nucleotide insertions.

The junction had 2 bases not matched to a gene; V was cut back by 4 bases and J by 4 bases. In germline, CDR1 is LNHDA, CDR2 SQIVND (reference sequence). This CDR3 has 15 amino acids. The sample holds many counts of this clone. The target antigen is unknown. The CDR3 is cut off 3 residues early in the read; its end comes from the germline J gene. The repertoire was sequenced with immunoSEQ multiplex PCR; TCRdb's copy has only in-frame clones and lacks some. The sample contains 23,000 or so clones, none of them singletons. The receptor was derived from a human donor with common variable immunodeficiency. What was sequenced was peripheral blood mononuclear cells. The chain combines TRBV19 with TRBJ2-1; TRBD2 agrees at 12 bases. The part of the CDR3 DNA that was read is TGTGCCAGTAGTACAGGACTAGCGGGGTACAATGAG. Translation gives CASSTGLAGYNE. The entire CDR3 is CASSTGLAGYNEQFF.